The rows below give T cell receptor beta chains drawn from one sample of a study of cytotoxic CD8 clonotypes in ibrutinib-treated CLL. Generated by immunoSEQ multiplex PCR, the TCRdb table keeps only in-frame clones and is missing some. Among about 200,000 clones listed, approximately 68% were seen once. The input for sequencing was PBMCs, taken after 24 months of ibrutinib treatment. These receptors were collected from a human donor with chronic lymphocytic leukemia. Each CDR3 is given with its conserved first and last residue.

CASSLRGGEQYF,TRBJ2-7,TRBV28
CASSQDVQGVQNTEAFF,TRBJ1-1,TRBV4-3
CASSLPGQIGGYTF,TRBJ1-2,TRBV7-2
CASGQPQHF,TRBJ1-5,TRBV27
CASSVGSGSGVETQYF,TRBJ2-5,TRBV9
CASSFQPLPFSYEQYF,TRBJ2-7,TRBV27
CASSYGLAAPTDTQYF,TRBJ2-3,TRBV7-3
CASSGVRGRHNYGYTF,TRBJ1-2,TRBV5-1
CAWSVLAGGSNEQFF,TRBJ2-1,TRBV30
CASTPRTSYEQYF,TRBJ2-7,TRBV2
CASSPVPGLDYGYTF,TRBJ1-2,TRBV18
CASSLGREQFF,TRBJ2-1,TRBV28
CASSFEEGSRSDTQYF,TRBJ2-3,TRBV5-8
CASSVGITEAFF,TRBJ1-1,TRBV2
CASSKTQDPRDYGYTF,TRBJ1-2,TRBV19
CASSLAGGGNEQFF,TRBJ2-1,TRBV7-6
CASSRWLESETDTQYF,TRBJ2-3,TRBV7-8
CASSYSKTGHQPQHF,TRBJ1-5,TRBV6-5
CASSSGTVSGNTIYF,TRBJ1-3,TRBV5-8
CASSLGGIVSGELFF,TRBJ2-2,TRBV7-9
CSVKGLTYNEQFF,TRBJ2-1,TRBV29-1
CASRTGYEQYF,TRBJ2-7,TRBV5-1
CASSPRPDRGANTEAFF,TRBJ1-1,TRBV27
CATSRGLAGEYVHNEQFF,TRBJ2-1,TRBV15
CASSGGLAFGGELFF,TRBJ2-2,TRBV9
CASSQDPAETETQYF,TRBJ2-5,TRBV4-2
CASSMQMASVISLYEQYF,TRBJ2-7,TRBV19
CASSLGQGVGQPQHF,TRBJ1-5,TRBV5-6
CASSLAYTESQETQYF,TRBJ2-5,TRBV7-2
CASSQEARGRLPYNEQFF,TRBJ2-1,TRBV4-3
CSTEGQGLDYGYTF,TRBJ1-2,TRBV29-1
CASSVGVGTEAFF,TRBJ1-1,TRBV18
CATSKVAGDEQYF,TRBJ2-7,TRBV15
CASSLGPSLLTGELFF,TRBJ2-2,TRBV6-5
CASSDNTGELFF,TRBJ2-2,TRBV2
CASSLTSQREQFF,TRBJ2-1,TRBV7-3
CASSPGLAASTDTQYF,TRBJ2-3,TRBV25-1
CASSVIGTEAFF,TRBJ1-1,TRBV6-1
CATSNGTQYFGEQFF,TRBJ2-1,TRBV15
CASSDSTISYGEQFF,TRBJ2-1,TRBV6-4
CASSGPTGGWGYTF,TRBJ1-2,TRBV7-2
CASRKGQGFDEQYF,TRBJ2-7,TRBV19
CASSLNGRVNEQYF,TRBJ2-7,TRBV5-1
CASSLGGIDTDTQYF,TRBJ2-3,TRBV11-3
CATSVRQGSLPRWQFF,TRBJ2-1,TRBV15